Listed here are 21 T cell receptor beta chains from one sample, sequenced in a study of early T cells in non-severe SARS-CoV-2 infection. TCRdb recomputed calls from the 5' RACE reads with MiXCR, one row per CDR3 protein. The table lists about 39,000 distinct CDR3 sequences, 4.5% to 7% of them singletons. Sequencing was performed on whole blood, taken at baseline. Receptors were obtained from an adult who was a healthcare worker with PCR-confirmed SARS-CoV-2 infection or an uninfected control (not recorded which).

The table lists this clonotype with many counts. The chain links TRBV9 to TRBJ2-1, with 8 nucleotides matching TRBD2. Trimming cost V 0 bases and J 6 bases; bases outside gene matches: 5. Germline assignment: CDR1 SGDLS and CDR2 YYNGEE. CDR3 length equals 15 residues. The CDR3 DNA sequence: TGTGCCAGCAGCGTAGCGGGAGGGCCCGGCAATGAGCAGTTCTTC. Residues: CASSVAGGPGNEQFF.

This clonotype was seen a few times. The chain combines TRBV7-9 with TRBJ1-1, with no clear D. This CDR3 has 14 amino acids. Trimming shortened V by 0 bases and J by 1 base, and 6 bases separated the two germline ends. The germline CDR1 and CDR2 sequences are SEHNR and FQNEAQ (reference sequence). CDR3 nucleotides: TGTGCCAGCAGCTTAGCATCAGCGAACACTGAAGCTTTCTTT. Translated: CASSLASANTEAFF. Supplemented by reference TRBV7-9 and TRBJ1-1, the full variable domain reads DTGVSQNPRHKITKRGQNVTFRCDPISEHNRLYWYRQTLGQGPEFLTYFQNEAQLEKSRLLSDRFSAERPKGSFSTLEIQRTEQGDSAMYLCASSLASANTEAFFGQGTRLTVV.

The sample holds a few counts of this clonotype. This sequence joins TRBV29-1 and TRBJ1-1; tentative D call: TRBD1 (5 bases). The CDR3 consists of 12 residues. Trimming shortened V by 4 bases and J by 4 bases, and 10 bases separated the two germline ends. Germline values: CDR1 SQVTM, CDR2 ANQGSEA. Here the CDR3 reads CSVVRGVTEAFF. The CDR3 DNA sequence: TGCAGCGTTGTACGGGGGGTCACTGAAGCTTTCTTT.

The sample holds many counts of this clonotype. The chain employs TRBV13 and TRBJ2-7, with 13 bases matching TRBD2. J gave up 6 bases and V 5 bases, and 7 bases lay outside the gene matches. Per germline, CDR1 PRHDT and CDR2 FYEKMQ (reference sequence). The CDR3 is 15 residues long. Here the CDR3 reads CASSPLTSGRREQYF. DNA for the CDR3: TGTGCCAGCAGCCCCTTGACTAGCGGGAGGCGCGAGCAGTACTTC.

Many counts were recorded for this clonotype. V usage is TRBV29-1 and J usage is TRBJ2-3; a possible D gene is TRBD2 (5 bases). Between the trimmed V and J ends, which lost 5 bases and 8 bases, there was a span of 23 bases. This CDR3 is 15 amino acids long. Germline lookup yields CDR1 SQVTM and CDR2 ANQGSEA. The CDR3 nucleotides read TGCAGCGTTTTATCGGCGGGTCCGGCCCTGGGTACGCAGTATTTT. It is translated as CSVLSAGPALGTQYF.

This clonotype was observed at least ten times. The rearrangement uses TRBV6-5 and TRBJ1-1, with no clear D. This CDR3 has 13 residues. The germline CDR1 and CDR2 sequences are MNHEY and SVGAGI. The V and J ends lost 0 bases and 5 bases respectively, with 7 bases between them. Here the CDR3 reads CASSYSYNTEAFF. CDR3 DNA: TGTGCCAGCAGTTACTCGTACAATACTGAAGCTTTCTTT.

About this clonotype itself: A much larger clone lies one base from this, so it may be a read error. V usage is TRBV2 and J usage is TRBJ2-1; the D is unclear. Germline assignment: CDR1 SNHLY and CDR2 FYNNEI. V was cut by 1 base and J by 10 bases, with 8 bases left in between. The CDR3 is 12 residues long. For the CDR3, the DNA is TGTGCCAGCAGTGAAGGTAGTGGGGAGCAGTTCTTC. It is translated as CASSEGSGEQFF.

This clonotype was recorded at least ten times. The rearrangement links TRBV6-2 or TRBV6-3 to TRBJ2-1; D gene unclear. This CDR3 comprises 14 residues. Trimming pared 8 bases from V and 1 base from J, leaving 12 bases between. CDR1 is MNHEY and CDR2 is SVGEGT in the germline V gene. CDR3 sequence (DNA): TGTGCCAGCGCGTTTACCGGATCCTACAATGAGCAGTTCTTC. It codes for CASAFTGSYNEQFF.

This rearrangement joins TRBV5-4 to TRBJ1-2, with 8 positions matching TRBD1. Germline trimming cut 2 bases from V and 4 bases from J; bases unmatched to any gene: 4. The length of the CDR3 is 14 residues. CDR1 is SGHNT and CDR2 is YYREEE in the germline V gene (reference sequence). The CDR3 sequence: CASSLQGGGYGYTF. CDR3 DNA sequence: TGTGCCAGCAGCTTACAGGGGGGAGGCTATGGCTACACCTTC.

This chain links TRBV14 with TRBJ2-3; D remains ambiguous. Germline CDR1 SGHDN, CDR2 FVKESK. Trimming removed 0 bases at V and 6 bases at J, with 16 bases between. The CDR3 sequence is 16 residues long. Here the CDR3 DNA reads TGTGCCAGCAGCCAAGATCCTGGCCTCTCCCCGGATACGCAGTATTTT. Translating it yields CASSQDPGLSPDTQYF.

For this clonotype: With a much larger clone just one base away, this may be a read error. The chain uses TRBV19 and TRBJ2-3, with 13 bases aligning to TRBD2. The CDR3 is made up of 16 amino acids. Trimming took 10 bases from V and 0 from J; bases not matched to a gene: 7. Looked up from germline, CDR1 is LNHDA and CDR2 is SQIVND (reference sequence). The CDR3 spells CATLGLAGRSTDTQYF. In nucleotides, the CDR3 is TGTGCCACCCTGGGACTAGCGGGGAGAAGCACAGATACGCAGTATTTT.

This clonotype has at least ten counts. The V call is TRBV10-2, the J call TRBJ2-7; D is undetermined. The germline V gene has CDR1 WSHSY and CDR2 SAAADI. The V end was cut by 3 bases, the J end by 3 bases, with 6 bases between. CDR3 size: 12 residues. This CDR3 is CASSELNYEQYF. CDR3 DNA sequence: TGCGCCAGCAGTGAACTAAACTACGAGCAGTACTTC.

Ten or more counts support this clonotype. The CDR3 loop is CASSEEAGSYGYTF. As DNA, the CDR3 is TGTGCCAGCAGTGAAGAAGCAGGGTCCTATGGCTACACCTTC. The V and J genes are TRBV2 and TRBJ1-2; D perhaps matches TRBD1 (5 bases). The CDR3 is 14 residues long. The germline V and J ends were trimmed by 1 base and 4 bases, with 10 bases remaining between them. From germline, CDR1 is SNHLY and CDR2 FYNNEI.

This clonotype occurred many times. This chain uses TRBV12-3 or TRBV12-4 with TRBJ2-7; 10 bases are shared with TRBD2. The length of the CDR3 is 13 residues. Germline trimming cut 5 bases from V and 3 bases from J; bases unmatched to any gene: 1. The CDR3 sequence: CASSRTSGYEQYF. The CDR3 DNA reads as TGTGCCAGCAGTCGGACTAGCGGCTACGAGCAGTACTTC.

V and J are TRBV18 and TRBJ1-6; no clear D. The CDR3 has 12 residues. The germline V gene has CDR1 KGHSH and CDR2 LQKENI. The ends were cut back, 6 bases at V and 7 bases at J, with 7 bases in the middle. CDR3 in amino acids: CASSTRNSPLHF. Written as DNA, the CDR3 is TGTGCCAGCTCGACCAGGAATTCACCCCTCCACTTT.

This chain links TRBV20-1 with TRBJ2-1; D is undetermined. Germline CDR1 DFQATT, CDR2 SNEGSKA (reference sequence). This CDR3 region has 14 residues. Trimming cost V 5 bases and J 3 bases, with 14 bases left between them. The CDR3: CSAPLYFGYNEQFF. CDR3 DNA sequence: TGCAGTGCTCCTCTTTACTTCGGCTACAATGAGCAGTTCTTC.

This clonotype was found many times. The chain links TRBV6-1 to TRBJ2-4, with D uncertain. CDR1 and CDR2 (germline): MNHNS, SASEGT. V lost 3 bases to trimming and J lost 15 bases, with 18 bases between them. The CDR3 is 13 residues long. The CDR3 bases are TGTGCCAGCAGTGACCTCACCATTGCTCCCGGGTACTTC. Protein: CASSDLTIAPGYF.

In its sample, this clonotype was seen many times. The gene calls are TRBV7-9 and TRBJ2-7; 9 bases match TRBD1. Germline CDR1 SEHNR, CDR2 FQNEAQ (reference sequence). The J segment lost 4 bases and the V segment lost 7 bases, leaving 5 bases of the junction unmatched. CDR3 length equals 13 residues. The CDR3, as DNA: TGTGCCAGCACTCTGGGACAGGGTTACGAGCAGTACTTC. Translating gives CASTLGQGYEQYF. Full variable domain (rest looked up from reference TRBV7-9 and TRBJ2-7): DTGVSQNPRHKITKRGQNVTFRCDPISEHNRLYWYRQTLGQGPEFLTYFQNEAQLEKSRLLSDRFSAERPKGSFSTLEIQRTEQGDSAMYLCASTLGQGYEQYFGPGTRLTVT.

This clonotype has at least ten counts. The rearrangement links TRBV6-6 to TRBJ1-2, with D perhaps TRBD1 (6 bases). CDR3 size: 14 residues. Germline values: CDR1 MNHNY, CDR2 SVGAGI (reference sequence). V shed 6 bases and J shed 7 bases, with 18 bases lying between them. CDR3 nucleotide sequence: TGTGCCAGCAGGACAGGACCTAAGGGAGGTGGCTACACCTTC. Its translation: CASRTGPKGGGYTF.

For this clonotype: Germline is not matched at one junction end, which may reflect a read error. CDR3 protein: CASNYSMGRSSYNEQFF. The CDR3 DNA follows: TGTGCCAGCAATTACTCGATGGGCCGCAGCTCCTACAATGAGCAGTTCTTC. The chain employs TRBV6-2 or TRBV6-3 and TRBJ2-1; no clear D gene. CDR3 length equals 17 residues. Germline assignment: CDR1 MNHEY and CDR2 SVGEGT.

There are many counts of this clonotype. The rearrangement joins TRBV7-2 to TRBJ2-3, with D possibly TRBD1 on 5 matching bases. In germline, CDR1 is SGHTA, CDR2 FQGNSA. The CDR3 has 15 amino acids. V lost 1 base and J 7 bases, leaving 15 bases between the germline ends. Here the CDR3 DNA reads TGTGCCAGCAGCTTAGGGGTGGGGCCGAAGTATACGCAGTATTTT. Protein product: CASSLGVGPKYTQYF. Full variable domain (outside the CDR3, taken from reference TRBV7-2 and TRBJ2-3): GAGVSQSPSNKVTEKGKDVELRCDPISGHTALYWYRQSLGQGLEFLIYFQGNSAPDKSGLPSDRFSAERTGGSVSTLTIQRTQQEDSAVYLCASSLGVGPKYTQYFGPGTRLTVL.